This TCR beta chain was captured by sequencing in a study of Ad26.COV2.S vaccination and SARS-CoV-2 variants. Treatment reported: over 15 received Ad26.COV2.S at low or high dose, single or two shots; about five received placebo; per-sample allocation not given. Sampling occurred on day 63 after the first vaccine or placebo injection. Clones were sequenced by immunoSEQ multiplex PCR, and TCRdb holds only the in-frame ones, with some missing. The profile covers over 400,000 clones, with roughly 89% appearing a single time and roughly 2.5% taken by the ten largest. Germline CDR1 SGHTA, CDR2 FQGTGA. The CDR3 sequence is 16 residues long. V lost 2 bases to trimming and J lost 0 bases; unmatched junction nucleotides: 0.

This TCR was recovered from a person aged 18 to 65 who received the Ad26.COV2.S COVID-19 vaccine or a placebo. J is TRBJ2-2 and V is TRBV7-3; 10 bases are shared with TRBD2. This specimen was peripheral blood, taken in a trial of Ad26.COV2.S vaccine versus placebo. DNA of the CDR3: TGTGCCAGCAGCTTACTAGCGGGGGCGAACACCGGGGAGCTGTTTTTT. Amino acids: CASSLLAGANTGELFF.